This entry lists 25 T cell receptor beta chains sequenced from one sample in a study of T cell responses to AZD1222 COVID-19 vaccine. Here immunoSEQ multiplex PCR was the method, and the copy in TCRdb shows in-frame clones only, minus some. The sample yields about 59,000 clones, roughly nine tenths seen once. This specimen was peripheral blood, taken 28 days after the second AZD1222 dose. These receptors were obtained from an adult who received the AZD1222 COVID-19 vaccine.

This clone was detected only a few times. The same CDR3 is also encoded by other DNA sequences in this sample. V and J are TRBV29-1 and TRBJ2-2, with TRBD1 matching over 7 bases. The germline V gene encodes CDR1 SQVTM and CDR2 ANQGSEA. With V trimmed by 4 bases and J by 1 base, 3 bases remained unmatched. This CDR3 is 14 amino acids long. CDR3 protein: CSVGRTGNTGELFF. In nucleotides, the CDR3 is TGCAGCGTTGGGAGGACAGGGAACACCGGGGAGCTGTTTTTT.

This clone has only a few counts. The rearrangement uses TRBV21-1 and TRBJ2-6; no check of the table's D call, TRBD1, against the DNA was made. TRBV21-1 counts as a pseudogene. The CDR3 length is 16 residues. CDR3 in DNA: TGTGCCAGCAGCAAAGTTAGGGGTTCTGGGGCCAACGTCCTGACTTTC. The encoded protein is CASSKVRGSGANVLTF.

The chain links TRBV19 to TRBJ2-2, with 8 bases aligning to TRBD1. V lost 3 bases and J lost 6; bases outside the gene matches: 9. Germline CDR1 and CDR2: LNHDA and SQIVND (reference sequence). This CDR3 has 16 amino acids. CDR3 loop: CASSISTGQGPGELFF. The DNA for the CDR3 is TGTGCCAGTAGTATCTCAACCGGACAGGGCCCCGGGGAGCTGTTTTTT.

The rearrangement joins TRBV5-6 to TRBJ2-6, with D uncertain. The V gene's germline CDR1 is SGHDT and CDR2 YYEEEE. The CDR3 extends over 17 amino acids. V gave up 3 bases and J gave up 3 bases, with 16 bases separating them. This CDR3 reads CASSSGWTGGGANVLTF. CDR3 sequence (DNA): TGTGCCAGCAGCTCGGGCTGGACGGGCGGTGGGGCCAACGTCCTGACTTTC.

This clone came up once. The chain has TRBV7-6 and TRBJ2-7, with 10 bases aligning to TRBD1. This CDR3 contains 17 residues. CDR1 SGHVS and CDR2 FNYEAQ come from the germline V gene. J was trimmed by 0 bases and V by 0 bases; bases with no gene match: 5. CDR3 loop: CASSLAGQGMSSYEQYF. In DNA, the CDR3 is TGTGCCAGCAGCTTAGCGGGACAGGGGATGAGCTCCTACGAGCAGTACTTC.

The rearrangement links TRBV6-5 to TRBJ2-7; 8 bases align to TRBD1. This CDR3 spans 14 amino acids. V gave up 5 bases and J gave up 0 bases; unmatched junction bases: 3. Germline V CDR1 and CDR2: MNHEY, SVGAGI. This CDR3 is CASSRTGSSYEQYF. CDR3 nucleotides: TGTGCCAGCAGTCGGACAGGGAGCTCCTACGAGCAGTACTTC.

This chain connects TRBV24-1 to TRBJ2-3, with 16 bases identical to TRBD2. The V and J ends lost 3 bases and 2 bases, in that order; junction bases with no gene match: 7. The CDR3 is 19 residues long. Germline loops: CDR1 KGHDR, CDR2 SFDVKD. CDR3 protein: CATSDTGTSGGVYTDTQYF. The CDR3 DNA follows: TGTGCCACCAGTGATACCGGGACTAGCGGGGGGGTCTACACAGATACGCAGTATTTT.

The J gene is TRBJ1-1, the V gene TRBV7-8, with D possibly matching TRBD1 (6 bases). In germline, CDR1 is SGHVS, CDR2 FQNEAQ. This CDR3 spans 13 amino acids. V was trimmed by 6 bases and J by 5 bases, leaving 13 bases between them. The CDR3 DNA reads TGTGCCAGCAGGAAACAGGGTGGTACTGAAGCTTTCTTT. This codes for CASRKQGGTEAFF.

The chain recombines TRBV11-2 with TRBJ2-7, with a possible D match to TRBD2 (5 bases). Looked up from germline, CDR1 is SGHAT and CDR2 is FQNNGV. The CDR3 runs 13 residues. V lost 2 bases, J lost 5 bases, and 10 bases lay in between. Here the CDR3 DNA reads TGTGCCAGCAGCTTATCGGGGAGACACGAGCAGTACTTC. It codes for CASSLSGRHEQYF. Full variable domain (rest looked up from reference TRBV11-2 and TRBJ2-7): EAGVAQSPRYKIIEKRQSVAFWCNPISGHATLYWYQQILGQGPKLLIQFQNNGVVDDSQLPKDRFSAERLKGVDSTLKIQPAKLEDSAVYLCASSLSGRHEQYFGPGTRLTVT.

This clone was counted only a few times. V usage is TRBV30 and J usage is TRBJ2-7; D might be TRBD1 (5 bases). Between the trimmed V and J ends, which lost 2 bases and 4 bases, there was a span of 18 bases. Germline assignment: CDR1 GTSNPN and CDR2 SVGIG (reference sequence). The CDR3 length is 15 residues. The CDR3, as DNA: TGTGCCTGGAGTCTTGGCGGCCAGGGCGGTTACGAGCAGTACTTC. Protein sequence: CAWSLGGQGGYEQYF.

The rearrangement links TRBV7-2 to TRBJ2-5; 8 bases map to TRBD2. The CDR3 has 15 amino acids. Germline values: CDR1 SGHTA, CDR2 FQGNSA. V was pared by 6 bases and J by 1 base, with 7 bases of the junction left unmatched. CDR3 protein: CASSFSGSLQETQYF. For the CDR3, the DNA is TGTGCCAGCAGTTTCAGCGGGAGTCTCCAAGAGACCCAGTACTTC.

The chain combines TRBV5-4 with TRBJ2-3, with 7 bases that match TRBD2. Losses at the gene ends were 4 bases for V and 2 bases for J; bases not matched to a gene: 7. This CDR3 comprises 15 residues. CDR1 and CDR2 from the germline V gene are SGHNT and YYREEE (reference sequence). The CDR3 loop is CASSPAGAPTDTQYF. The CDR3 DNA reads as TGTGCCAGCAGCCCTGCGGGAGCACCCACAGATACGCAGTATTTT.

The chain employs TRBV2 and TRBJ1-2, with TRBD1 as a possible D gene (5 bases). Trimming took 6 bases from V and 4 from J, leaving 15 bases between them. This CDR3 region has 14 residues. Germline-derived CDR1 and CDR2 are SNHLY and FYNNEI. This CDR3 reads CASSLRDGTYGYTF. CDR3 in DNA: TGTGCCAGCAGCCTCAGGGACGGGACCTATGGCTACACCTTC.

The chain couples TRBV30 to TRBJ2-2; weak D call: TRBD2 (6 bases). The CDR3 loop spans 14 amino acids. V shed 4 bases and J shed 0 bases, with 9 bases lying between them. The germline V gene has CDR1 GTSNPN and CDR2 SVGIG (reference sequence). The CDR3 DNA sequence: TGTGCCTGGATGGAGCGGGCGAACACCGGGGAGCTGTTTTTT. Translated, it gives CAWMERANTGELFF.

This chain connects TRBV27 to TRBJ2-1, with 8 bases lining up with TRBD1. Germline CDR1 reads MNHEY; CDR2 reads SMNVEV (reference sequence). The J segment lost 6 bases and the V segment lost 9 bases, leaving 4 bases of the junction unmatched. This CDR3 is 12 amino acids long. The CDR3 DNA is TGTGCCAGTGGACAGGGATTCAATGAGCAGTTCTTC. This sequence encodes CASGQGFNEQFF.

The CDR3 sequence: CASRNRDSNQPQHF. As DNA, the CDR3 is TGTGCCAGCCGGAACAGGGACAGCAATCAGCCCCAGCATTTT. This chain connects TRBV6-5 to TRBJ1-5, with a possible D match to TRBD1 (6 bases). This CDR3 has 14 amino acids. CDR1 and CDR2 (germline): MNHEY, SVGAGI. V was pared by 8 bases and J by 1 base, with 12 bases between.

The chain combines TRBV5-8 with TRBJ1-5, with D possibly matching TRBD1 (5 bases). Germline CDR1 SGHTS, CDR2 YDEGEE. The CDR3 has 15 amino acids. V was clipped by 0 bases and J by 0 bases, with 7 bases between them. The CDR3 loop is CASSLAGNSNQPQHF. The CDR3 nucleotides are TGTGCCAGCAGCTTGGCAGGGAATAGCAATCAGCCCCAGCATTTT.

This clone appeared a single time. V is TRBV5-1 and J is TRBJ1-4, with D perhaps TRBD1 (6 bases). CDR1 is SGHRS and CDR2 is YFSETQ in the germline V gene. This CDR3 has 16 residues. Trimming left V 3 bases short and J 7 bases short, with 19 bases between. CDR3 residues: CASSSENRARGEKLFF. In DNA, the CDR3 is TGCGCCAGCAGCTCAGAAAACAGGGCAAGAGGTGAAAAACTGTTTTTT.

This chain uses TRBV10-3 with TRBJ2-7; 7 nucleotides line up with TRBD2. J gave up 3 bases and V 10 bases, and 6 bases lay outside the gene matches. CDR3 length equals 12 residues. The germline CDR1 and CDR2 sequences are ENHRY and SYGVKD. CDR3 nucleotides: TGTGCCAACAGCGGGACCAACTACGAGCAGTACTTC. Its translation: CANSGTNYEQYF.

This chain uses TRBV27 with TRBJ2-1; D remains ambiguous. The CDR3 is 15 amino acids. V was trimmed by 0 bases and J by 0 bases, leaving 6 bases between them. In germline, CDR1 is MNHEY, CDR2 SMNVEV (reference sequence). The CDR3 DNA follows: TGTGCCAGCAGTTTATCAGCTACCTCCTACAATGAGCAGTTCTTC. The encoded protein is CASSLSATSYNEQFF.

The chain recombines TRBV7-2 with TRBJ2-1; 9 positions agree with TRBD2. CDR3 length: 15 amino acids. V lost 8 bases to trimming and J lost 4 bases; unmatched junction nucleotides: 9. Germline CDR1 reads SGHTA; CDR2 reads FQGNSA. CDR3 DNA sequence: TGTGCCAGCGCTCCGGCGGGAGGGGCTTACAATGAGCAGTTCTTC. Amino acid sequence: CASAPAGGAYNEQFF.

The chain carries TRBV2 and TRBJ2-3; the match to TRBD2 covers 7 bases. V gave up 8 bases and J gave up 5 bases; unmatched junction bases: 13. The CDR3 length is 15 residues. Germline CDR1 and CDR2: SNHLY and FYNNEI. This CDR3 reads CASEYSGDKKDTQYF. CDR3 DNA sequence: TGTGCCAGCGAATACAGCGGGGATAAAAAAGATACGCAGTATTTT.

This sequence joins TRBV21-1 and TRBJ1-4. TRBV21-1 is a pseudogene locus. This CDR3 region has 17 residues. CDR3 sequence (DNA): TGTGCCAGCAGCAAAGGCGCGGGAAACTTTAGTAATGAAAAACTGTTTTTT. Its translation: CASSKGAGNFSNEKLFF.

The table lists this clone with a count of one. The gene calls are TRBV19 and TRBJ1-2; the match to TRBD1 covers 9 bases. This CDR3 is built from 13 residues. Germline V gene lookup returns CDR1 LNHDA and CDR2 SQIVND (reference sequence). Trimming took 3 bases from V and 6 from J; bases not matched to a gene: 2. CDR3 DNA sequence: TGTGCCAGTAGTATCCGACAGGGGGATGGCTACACCTTC. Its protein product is CASSIRQGDGYTF.

The CDR3 nucleotides read TGTGCCAGCAGCTCCTTGGGCTTCTACACAGATACGCAGTATTTT. This codes for CASSSLGFYTDTQYF. This chain links TRBV7-2 with TRBJ2-3; no firm D call. The germline V gene has CDR1 SGHTA and CDR2 FQGNSA. V shed 4 bases and J shed 2 bases, with 13 bases lying between them. This CDR3 region has 15 residues. The full variable domain, its missing parts supplied by reference TRBV7-2 and TRBJ2-3, is GAGVSQSPSNKVTEKGKDVELRCDPISGHTALYWYRQSLGQGLEFLIYFQGNSAPDKSGLPSDRFSAERTGGSVSTLTIQRTQQEDSAVYLCASSSLGFYTDTQYFGPGTRLTVL.